The 20 T cell receptor beta chains given below trace back to one sample, sequenced in a study of T cell changes during pregnancy in multiple sclerosis. This table comes from immunoSEQ multiplex PCR, and its TCRdb copy is limited to in-frame clones, with some not included. The data show around 15,000 clones, approximately 95% seen once. The input for sequencing was peripheral blood, taken in the second trimester of pregnancy. The receptor source for this set is a female donor in good health, enrolled as a control in a pregnancy study.

The rearrangement uses TRBV5-1 and TRBJ2-6; 7 bases are a match to TRBD2. The CDR3 loop spans 16 amino acids. From germline, CDR1 is SGHRS and CDR2 YFSETQ. V lost 5 bases, J lost 1 base, and 6 bases stayed unmatched. CDR3 region: CASSLAGLSGANVLTF. The CDR3 coding sequence is TGCGCCAGCAGTTTAGCGGGTCTGTCTGGGGCCAACGTCCTGACTTTC.

The genes are TRBV4-3 and TRBJ2-1; the match to TRBD2 covers 10 bases. Germline loops: CDR1 LGHNA, CDR2 YSLEER. CDR3 size: 16 residues. With V trimmed by 0 bases and J by 7 bases, 6 bases remained unmatched. CDR3 bases: TGCGCCAGCAGCCAAGACCCAGGACTAGCGGAGAATGAGCAGTTCTTC. Translation gives CASSQDPGLAENEQFF.

This chain joins TRBV7-6 and TRBJ1-2; no reliable D call. Germline values: CDR1 SGHVS, CDR2 FNYEAQ. Trimming took off 5 bases at V and 5 bases at J, with 15 bases between the two ends. The CDR3 consists of 14 residues. CDR3 loop: CASSPNPAGYGYTF. DNA of the CDR3: TGTGCCAGCAGCCCAAATCCTGCAGGATATGGCTACACCTTC.

The rearrangement links TRBV4-1 to TRBJ1-1; the D gene is possibly TRBD1 (5 bases). This CDR3 contains 16 residues. Trimming took 0 bases from V and 0 from J, leaving 11 bases between them. The V gene's germline CDR1 is MGHRA and CDR2 YSYEKL. Here the CDR3 reads CASSQETGTLNTEAFF. As DNA, the CDR3 is TGCGCCAGCAGCCAAGAAACAGGTACCTTGAACACTGAAGCTTTCTTT.

The rearrangement uses TRBV5-1 and TRBJ2-3; TRBD2 matches at 15 bases. CDR3 length: 19 residues. Trimming removed 4 bases from V and 3 bases from J; junction bases left unmatched: 12. Germline V lookup: CDR1 SGHRS, CDR2 YFSETQ. CDR3 sequence reads: CASSAGLAGGQPVTDTQYF. The CDR3 DNA is TGCGCCAGCAGCGCGGGACTAGCGGGGGGTCAGCCGGTGACAGATACGCAGTATTTT. The entire variable domain, with the rest obtained from reference TRBV5-1 and TRBJ2-3, is as follows: KAGVTQTPRYLIKTRGQQVTLSCSPISGHRSVSWYQQTPGQGLQFLFEYFSETQRNKGNFPGRFSGRQFSNSRSEMNVSTLELGDSALYLCASSAGLAGGQPVTDTQYFGPGTRLTVL.

V and J are TRBV28 and TRBJ2-7; 9 nucleotides match TRBD1. V lost 3 bases to trimming and J lost 9 bases; unmatched junction nucleotides: 9. There are 14 residues in the CDR3. From germline, CDR1 is MDHEN and CDR2 SYDVKM. The CDR3 DNA reads as TGTGCCAGCAGTTTTCGACAGGGGGAGATCGTGCAGTACTTC. Translating it yields CASSFRQGEIVQYF.

This clone was seen just once. This chain uses TRBV5-5 with TRBJ1-2, with 10 positions matching TRBD1. CDR3 length: 16 amino acids. V dropped 3 bases and J dropped 1; count of bases not matched to a gene: 6. The germline V gene has CDR1 SGHKS and CDR2 YYEKEE (reference sequence). The CDR3 bases are TGTGCCAGCAGCTCCGGGACAGGGGTTAGTAACTATGGCTACACCTTC. Protein: CASSSGTGVSNYGYTF. Based on the CDR3 plus reference TRBV5-5 and TRBJ1-2, the full variable domain is DAGVTQSPTHLIKTRGQQVTLRCSPISGHKSVSWYQQVLGQGPQFIFQYYEKEERGRGNFPDRFSARQFPNYSSELNVNALLLGDSALYLCASSSGTGVSNYGYTFGSGTRLTVV.

Written as DNA, the CDR3 is TGCGCCAGCAGCCCGACGGGACAGATTAATGAAAAACTGTTTTTT. Its protein is CASSPTGQINEKLFF. The chain couples TRBV5-1 to TRBJ1-4; 7 bases agree with TRBD1. This CDR3 is 15 amino acids long. Germline-derived CDR1 and CDR2 are SGHRS and YFSETQ. With 4 bases clipped from V and 4 bases from J, the junction kept 7 bases outside the gene matches.

The chain employs TRBV30 and TRBJ2-3; 10 bases line up with TRBD1. The germline CDR1 and CDR2 sequences are GTSNPN and SVGIG (reference sequence). CDR3 length: 12 amino acids. Unmatched junction bases numbered 1, after V lost 5 bases and J lost 5 bases. The CDR3 here is CAWGTGVDTQYF. The CDR3 DNA reads as TGTGCCTGGGGGACAGGGGTAGATACGCAGTATTTT.

This chain joins TRBV2 and TRBJ2-3; maybe TRBD2 (5 bases). The V end lost 6 bases, the J end lost 3 bases, and 7 bases lay between the germline ends. Germline assignment: CDR1 SNHLY and CDR2 FYNNEI. The CDR3 extends over 12 amino acids. This CDR3 reads CASSPGTDTQYF. Written as DNA, the CDR3 is TGTGCCAGCAGCCCGGGGACAGATACGCAGTATTTT.

This chain joins TRBV19 and TRBJ1-5; 9 nucleotides line up with TRBD1. Per germline, CDR1 LNHDA and CDR2 SQIVND (reference sequence). The CDR3 is 17 amino acids. The V segment lost 6 bases and the J segment 4 bases; nucleotides outside the gene matches: 13. The CDR3 sequence is CASRSPQGAILNQPQHF. Written as DNA, the CDR3 is TGTGCCAGTAGATCCCCACAGGGGGCTATACTAAATCAGCCCCAGCATTTT.

This clone occurred a few times. The chain employs TRBV5-6 and TRBJ2-2; no clear D gene. The CDR3 length is 15 residues. Between the trimmed V and J ends, which lost 2 bases and 3 bases, there was a span of 11 bases. Looked up from germline, CDR1 is SGHDT and CDR2 is YYEEEE. The CDR3 DNA is TGTGCCAGCAGCTTCCGCGGAGACTACACCGGGGAGCTGTTTTTT. Amino acids: CASSFRGDYTGELFF.

The chain recombines TRBV29-1 with TRBJ2-3; 9 nucleotides agree with TRBD2. This CDR3 contains 14 residues. V was clipped by 8 bases and J by 0 bases; unmatched bases: 6. CDR1 and CDR2 (germline): SQVTM, ANQGSEA. The chain's CDR3 is CSIALAGSTDTQYF. The CDR3 nucleotides read TGCAGCATTGCGCTAGCGGGGAGCACAGATACGCAGTATTTT.

This chain links TRBV15 with TRBJ2-2, with D maybe TRBD1 (6 bases). The V end lost 0 bases, the J end lost 6 bases, and 14 bases lay between the germline ends. The V gene's germline CDR1 is LNHNV and CDR2 YYDKDF (reference sequence). This CDR3 is built from 16 residues. CDR3 amino acids: CATSRDRTGRSGELFF. DNA for the CDR3: TGTGCCACCAGCAGAGACCGAACAGGGCGGTCCGGGGAGCTGTTTTTT.

The chain is built from TRBV7-2 and TRBJ2-1; D might be TRBD1 (5 bases). This CDR3 region has 15 residues. Germline loops: CDR1 SGHTA, CDR2 FQGNSA. V was pared by 1 base and J by 5 bases, with 12 bases between. The CDR3 nucleotides read TGTGCCAGCAGCTTAGTGGTAGGGGCCAACAATGAGCAGTTCTTC. Translated: CASSLVVGANNEQFF.

This sequence joins TRBV9 and TRBJ2-4; perhaps TRBD2 as D (6 bases). Between the trimmed V and J ends, which lost 0 bases and 8 bases, there was a span of 12 bases. CDR1 is SGDLS, CDR2 YYNGEE, per germline. The CDR3 consists of 14 residues. CDR3 in amino acids: CASSVEGGEDIQYF. The CDR3 DNA is TGTGCCAGCAGCGTAGAAGGCGGGGAAGACATTCAGTACTTC.

The table lists this clone with a count of one. The chain employs TRBV4-3 and TRBJ1-4; D is unclear. V was pared by 0 bases and J by 4 bases, with 6 bases between. Germline CDR1 and CDR2: LGHNA and YSLEER. CDR3 length: 14 residues. CDR3: CASSQDLGNEKLFF. CDR3 DNA: TGCGCCAGCAGCCAAGACCTCGGTAATGAAAAACTGTTTTTT.

V gene TRBV10-3 combines with J gene TRBJ1-1; 9 nucleotides align to TRBD1. The CDR3 has 14 amino acids. The junction had 3 bases not matched to a gene; V was cut back by 5 bases and J by 2 bases. CDR1 is ENHRY and CDR2 is SYGVKD in the germline V gene. CDR3 residues: CAISKGQGNTEAFF. CDR3 in DNA: TGTGCCATCAGTAAGGGACAGGGCAACACTGAAGCTTTCTTT.

The V call is TRBV7-9, the J call TRBJ2-5; D might be TRBD2 (7 bases). This CDR3 region has 14 residues. V was clipped by 5 bases and J by 0 bases, with 10 bases between them. CDR1 and CDR2 from the germline V gene are SEHNR and FQNEAQ (reference sequence). The CDR3 here is CASSRGADQETQYF. CDR3 DNA: TGTGCCAGCAGCCGGGGGGCCGACCAAGAGACCCAGTACTTC.

This clone was observed a single time. The rearrangement links TRBV27 to TRBJ2-3; D is possibly TRBD1 (5 bases). The V and J ends lost 3 bases and 3 bases respectively, with 13 bases between them. The CDR3 consists of 15 residues. Germline values: CDR1 MNHEY, CDR2 SMNVEV (reference sequence). This CDR3 is CASSLWQGHTDTQYF. DNA of the CDR3: TGTGCCAGCAGTTTGTGGCAGGGTCATACAGATACGCAGTATTTT.